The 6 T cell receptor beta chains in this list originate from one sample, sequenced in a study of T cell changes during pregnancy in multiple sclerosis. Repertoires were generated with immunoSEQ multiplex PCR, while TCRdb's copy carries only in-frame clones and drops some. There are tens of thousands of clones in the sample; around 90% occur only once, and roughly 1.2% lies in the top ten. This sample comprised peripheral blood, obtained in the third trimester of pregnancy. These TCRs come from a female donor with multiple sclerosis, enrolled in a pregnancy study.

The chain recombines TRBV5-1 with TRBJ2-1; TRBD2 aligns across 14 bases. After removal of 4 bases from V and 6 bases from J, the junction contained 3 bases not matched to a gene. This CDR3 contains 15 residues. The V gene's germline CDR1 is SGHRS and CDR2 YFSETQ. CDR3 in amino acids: CASSRGLAGANEQFF. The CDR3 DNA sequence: TGCGCCAGCAGCCGGGGACTAGCGGGGGCCAATGAGCAGTTCTTC.

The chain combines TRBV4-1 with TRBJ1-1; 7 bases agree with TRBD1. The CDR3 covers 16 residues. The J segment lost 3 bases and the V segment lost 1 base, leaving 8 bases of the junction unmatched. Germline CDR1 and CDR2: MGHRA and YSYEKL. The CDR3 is CASSQGTGLEYTEAFF. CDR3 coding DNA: TGCGCCAGCAGCCAAGGGACAGGTTTGGAGTACACTGAAGCTTTCTTT.

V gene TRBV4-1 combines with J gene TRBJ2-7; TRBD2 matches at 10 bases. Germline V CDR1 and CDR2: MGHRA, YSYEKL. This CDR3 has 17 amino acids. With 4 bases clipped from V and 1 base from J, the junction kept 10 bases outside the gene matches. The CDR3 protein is CASSPRTSGYSSYEQYF. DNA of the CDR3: TGCGCCAGCAGCCCCCGGACTAGCGGATATTCTTCCTACGAGCAGTACTTC.

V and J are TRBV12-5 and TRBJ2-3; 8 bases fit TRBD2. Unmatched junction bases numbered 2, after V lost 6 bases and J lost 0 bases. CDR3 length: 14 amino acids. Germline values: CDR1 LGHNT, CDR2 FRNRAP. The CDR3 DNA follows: TGTGCTAGTGGCCCGGGAGGGAGCACAGATACGCAGTATTTT. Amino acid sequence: CASGPGGSTDTQYF. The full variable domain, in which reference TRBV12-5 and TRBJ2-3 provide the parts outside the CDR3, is DARVTQTPRHKVTEMGQEVTMRCQPILGHNTVFWYRQTMMQGLELLAYFRNRAPLDDSGMPKDRFSAEMPDATLATLKIQPSEPRDSAVYFCASGPGGSTDTQYFGPGTRLTVL.

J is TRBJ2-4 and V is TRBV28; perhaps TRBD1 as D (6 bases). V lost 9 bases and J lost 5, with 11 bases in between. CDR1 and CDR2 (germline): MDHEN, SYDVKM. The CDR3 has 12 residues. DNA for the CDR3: TGTGCCAGTAAGGGGGACGAAAACATTCAGTACTTC. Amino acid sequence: CASKGDENIQYF.

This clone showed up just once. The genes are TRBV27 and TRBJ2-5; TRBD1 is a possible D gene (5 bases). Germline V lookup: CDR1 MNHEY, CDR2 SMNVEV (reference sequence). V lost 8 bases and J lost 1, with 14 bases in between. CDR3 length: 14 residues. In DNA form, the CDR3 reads TGTGCCAGCGTTCTCAGGGCTTTCCAAGAGACCCAGTACTTC. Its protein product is CASVLRAFQETQYF.